This T cell receptor (beta chain) was identified in a study of T-cell memory formation after mild COVID-19. Across the whole study: TCR clusters were mostly donor specific.

MiXCR, run by TCRdb on the 5' RACE reads, gives a single entry per CDR3 protein. Among approximately 580,000 distinct CDR3 sequences listed, roughly 22% were seen once. The CDR3 is made up of 14 amino acids. J was trimmed by 3 bases and V by 4 bases; bases with no gene match: 7. The germline gives CDR1 SGHRS, CDR2 YFSETQ. This clonotype was observed a few times. The source is an adult woman who had mild COVID-19 (a few samples of this study predate the infection). Cell type and time point are not known. Sequenced input: PBMCs or a T cell subset sorted from them (not recorded which). J is TRBJ2-7 and V is TRBV5-1, with 7 nucleotides matching TRBD1. The CDR3 nucleotides are TGCGCCAGCAGCGCCCCGGGACAGAGCTACGAGCAGTACTTC. This encodes CASSAPGQSYEQYF.